These 4 T cell receptor beta chains share one sample of origin, sequenced in a study of T cell responses to AZD1222 COVID-19 vaccine. Data came from immunoSEQ multiplex PCR; TCRdb stores just in-frame clones and leaves some out. The profile shows about 97,000 clones, about 89% of them singletons. The material was peripheral blood, obtained on day 0 of AZD1222 vaccination. These receptors were collected from an adult in good health.

The chain employs TRBV5-6 and TRBJ1-4; D possibly corresponds to TRBD1 (5 bases). Trimming took 6 bases from V and 8 from J, leaving 17 bases between them. This CDR3 spans 14 amino acids. Germline values: CDR1 SGHDT, CDR2 YYEEEE. The CDR3 here is CASTFDRIGEKLFF. Here the CDR3 DNA reads TGTGCCAGCACCTTTGACAGAATTGGCGAAAAACTGTTTTTT.

CDR3: CASSLVQGPIVGYTF. In DNA, the CDR3 is TGCGCCAGCAGCTTGGTACAGGGGCCGATCGTTGGCTACACCTTC. The rearrangement links TRBV5-1 to TRBJ1-2; 7 nucleotides align to TRBD1. Germline assignment: CDR1 SGHRS and CDR2 YFSETQ. The CDR3 consists of 15 residues. V lost 0 bases and J lost 7; bases outside the gene matches: 9.

This rearrangement joins TRBV20-1 to TRBJ1-2, with D possibly being TRBD1 (6 bases). Germline CDR1 and CDR2: DFQATT and SNEGSKA (reference sequence). CDR3 size: 13 residues. The V and J ends lost 3 bases and 8 bases respectively, with 16 bases between them. The DNA of the CDR3 is TGCAGTGCTAGTCACGGGGGGGCAGTAGGCTACACCTTC. Translating gives CSASHGGAVGYTF.

The V call is TRBV6-5, the J call TRBJ1-5; D might be TRBD1 (5 bases). Trimming left V 6 bases short and J 7 bases short, with 13 bases between. Germline V lookup: CDR1 MNHEY, CDR2 SVGAGI. The CDR3 length is 13 residues. Here the CDR3 DNA reads TGTGCCAGCAGCCCGGGGGTGGAGCAGCCCCAGCATTTT. Translating gives CASSPGVEQPQHF.